A single sample gave rise to the 15 T cell receptor beta chains below, sequenced in a study of T cells after yellow fever vaccination. TCRdb re-derived calls from the 5' RACE reads in MiXCR, one entry per CDR3 protein. Among fewer than 650,000 distinct CDR3 sequences listed, 20% to 25% were seen once. The sequences come from PBMCs, collected less than 25 days after the first yellow fever vaccination. These receptors all come from a man in his late teens or twenties who received the YFV17D yellow fever vaccine.

The DNA for the CDR3 is TGTGCCAGCAGCCAAGACAGGAGCGAGCAGTACGTC. This encodes CASSQDRSEQYV. The V call is TRBV7-9, the J call TRBJ2-7; TRBD1 might be the D (6 bases). CDR1 is SEHNR, CDR2 FQNEAQ, per germline (reference sequence). V lost 5 bases and J lost 6, with 11 bases in between. The length of the CDR3 is 12 residues.

This clonotype was picked up a small number of times. The chain joins TRBV5-1 to TRBJ2-1, with 10 bases aligning to TRBD2. This CDR3 has 15 amino acids. V trimming: 2 bases; J trimming: 5 bases; junction bases outside the gene matches: 4. Germline V gives CDR1 SGHRS, CDR2 YFSETQ. CDR3: CASSFLAGVNNEQFF. In DNA form, the CDR3 reads TGCGCCAGCAGCTTTCTAGCGGGGGTCAACAATGAGCAGTTCTTC.

This clonotype was counted between two and nine times. The chain recombines TRBV7-2 with TRBJ2-2; D is uncertain. Trimming took 8 bases from V and 6 from J, leaving 16 bases between them. Germline V gene sequence: CDR1 SGHTA, CDR2 FQGNSA. The CDR3 extends over 14 amino acids. CDR3: CASGKSINAGELFF. In DNA, the CDR3 is TGTGCCAGCGGGAAGAGCATCAACGCCGGGGAGCTGTTTTTT.

The V and J genes are TRBV11-2 and TRBJ2-7; a weak D match, TRBD1 (6 bases). From germline, CDR1 is SGHAT and CDR2 FQNNGV. V was cut by 0 bases and J by 5 bases, with 11 bases left in between. The CDR3 totals 14 residues. As DNA, the CDR3 is TGTGCCAGCAGCTTAGATGGGGCAGGGGACGAGCAGTACTTC. Amino acids: CASSLDGAGDEQYF. Full variable domain (rest looked up from reference TRBV11-2 and TRBJ2-7): EAGVAQSPRYKIIEKRQSVAFWCNPISGHATLYWYQQILGQGPKLLIQFQNNGVVDDSQLPKDRFSAERLKGVDSTLKIQPAKLEDSAVYLCASSLDGAGDEQYFGPGTRLTVT.

A few counts support this clonotype. V is TRBV7-9 and J is TRBJ1-4; possibly TRBD1 for D (6 bases). V was shortened by 5 bases and J by 6 bases, with 16 bases between the two germline ends. The CDR3 has 15 amino acids. Germline loops: CDR1 SEHNR, CDR2 FQNEAQ (reference sequence). Here the CDR3 DNA reads TGTGCCAGCAGCACCCCACAGGGCGTTGATGAAAAACTGTTTTTT. Translated, it gives CASSTPQGVDEKLFF.

V is TRBV21-1 and J is TRBJ2-7; the DNA was not compared with TRBD1, the D call given in the table. TRBV21-1 represents a pseudogene. This CDR3 has 15 amino acids. CDR3 in DNA: TGTGCCAGCAGCAAATACGGCAGGGGTATATACGAGCAGTACGTC. It translates to CASSKYGRGIYEQYV.

This clonotype showed up just a few times. The chain links TRBV5-1 to TRBJ2-3; D uncertain. V lost 0 bases and J lost 2, with 7 bases in between. Per germline, CDR1 SGHRS and CDR2 YFSETQ. The CDR3 totals 14 residues. In DNA, the CDR3 is TGCGCCAGCAGCTTGGTACTCGACACAGATACGCAGTATTTT. This translates into CASSLVLDTDTQYF.

The chain is built from TRBV7-2 and TRBJ1-1; D unresolved. CDR1 is SGHTA and CDR2 is FQGNSA in the germline V gene. Trimming took off 5 bases at V and 1 base at J, with 11 bases between the two ends. The CDR3 loop spans 14 amino acids. CDR3 region: CASSPKAQNTEAFF. For the CDR3, the DNA is TGTGCCAGCAGCCCCAAAGCTCAGAACACTGAAGCTTTCTTT.

The rearrangement uses TRBV10-3 and TRBJ2-1; D remains ambiguous. The V end was cut by 0 bases, the J end by 4 bases, with 7 bases between. CDR1 and CDR2 from the germline V gene are ENHRY and SYGVKD. The CDR3 consists of 14 residues. The CDR3 nucleotides read TGTGCCATCAGTGAGTCGAATTGGTACAATGAGCAGTTCTTC. Its translation: CAISESNWYNEQFF.

This clonotype occurred a few times. The DNA for the CDR3 is TGCGCCAGCAGCCAAGATCCCGACACTAACACTGAAGCTTTCTTT. Protein product: CASSQDPDTNTEAFF. The V gene is TRBV4-3, the J gene TRBJ1-1; the D is unclear. The germline V gene has CDR1 LGHNA and CDR2 YSLEER. This CDR3 has 15 residues. Trimming removed 0 bases from V and 2 bases from J, with 10 bases in between.

The chain joins TRBV20-1 to TRBJ1-4; possible D gene TRBD1, 5 bases. Looked up from germline, CDR1 is DFQATT and CDR2 is SNEGSKA (reference sequence). The CDR3 sequence is 14 residues long. Trimming took off 6 bases at V and 0 bases at J, with 11 bases between the two ends. The CDR3 here is CSARGGATNEKLFF. The DNA for the CDR3 is TGCAGTGCCCGGGGCGGTGCAACTAATGAAAAACTGTTTTTT.

V is TRBV3-1 and J is TRBJ1-6; TRBD1 is a possible D gene (5 bases). Trimming removed 0 bases at V and 6 bases at J, with 9 bases between. The length of the CDR3 is 15 residues. CDR1 and CDR2 from the germline V gene are LGHDT and YNNKEL (reference sequence). The CDR3 region is CASSQEPGPNSPLHF. CDR3 bases: TGTGCCAGCAGCCAAGAACCGGGGCCTAATTCACCCCTCCACTTT.

This clonotype appeared a few times. The rearrangement joins TRBV18 to TRBJ1-2; TRBD1 matches at 8 bases. The CDR3 consists of 15 residues. The J segment lost 3 bases and the V segment lost 6 bases, leaving 9 bases of the junction unmatched. The germline V gene encodes CDR1 KGHSH and CDR2 LQKENI. CDR3 coding DNA: TGTGCCAGCTCTGGACAGGGCTTATCGGACTATGGCTACACCTTC. Protein sequence: CASSGQGLSDYGYTF.

This clonotype came up a few times. Here the CDR3 reads CASSRRTGDGEKLFF. The CDR3 bases are TGCGCCAGCAGCCGCCGGACAGGGGACGGTGAAAAACTGTTTTTT. The rearrangement joins TRBV4-1 to TRBJ1-4, with TRBD1 matching over 9 bases. Germline V CDR1 and CDR2: MGHRA, YSYEKL. The V gene end was trimmed by 4 bases and the J gene end by 7 bases; junction bases not matched to a gene: 7. This CDR3 is built from 15 residues.

In this sample, this clonotype turned up a few times. The rearrangement joins TRBV20-1 to TRBJ2-6; D is uncertain. The V gene's germline CDR1 is DFQATT and CDR2 SNEGSKA (reference sequence). V lost 5 bases, J lost 2 bases, and 7 bases lay in between. The CDR3 totals 13 residues. The CDR3 is CSASDTGANVLTF. CDR3 nucleotides: TGCAGTGCTTCCGATACTGGGGCCAACGTCCTGACTTTC.